These T cell receptor beta chains were read from a single sample in a study of cytomegalovirus exposure and HLA in healthy donors. Sequenced by immunoSEQ multiplex PCR; TCRdb stores in-frame clones only, minus some. Altogether around 130,000 clones are present, 80% being singletons, with the ten largest covering roughly 3%. Material: PBMCs. The receptors were gathered from a male donor in good health and CMV-seronegative. The CDR3 runs from the conserved cysteine through the conserved F or W. The order of the fields is J gene, D gene, V gene, clone size, CDR3 DNA, CDR3 protein. The D gene is left open where the match is weak. Only some rows state a clone size, as once, few, many or a class for expanded clones.

TRBJ1-1,TRBD1,TRBV6-1,-,TGTGCCAGCAGGGGAGGACAGGGAAGGACTGAAGCTTTCTTT,CASRGGQGRTEAFF
TRBJ2-3,TRBD1,TRBV6-1,-,TGTGCCAGCACCGGGACAGGAATTACAGATACGCAGTATTTT,CASTGTGITDTQYF
TRBJ1-4,-,TRBV11-2,-,TGTGCCAGCCAATTAAAGAGGACTAATGAAAAACTGTTTTTT,CASQLKRTNEKLFF
TRBJ2-4,-,TRBV5-6,-,TGTGCCAGCAGCTGGCGGCCAGGGGACATTCAGTACTTC,CASSWRPGDIQYF
TRBJ2-2,-,TRBV19,-,TGTGCCAGTAGCCTAAGGGACTTCGGTTGGGAAAACACCGGGGAGCTGTTTTTT,CASSLRDFGWENTGELFF
TRBJ2-1,TRBD2,TRBV7-9,-,TGTGCCAGCAGCCCCCCCTTCGCGGGGGGGATCTACAATGAGCAGTTCTTC,CASSPPFAGGIYNEQFF
TRBJ1-2,TRBD1,TRBV10-3,-,TGTGCCATTCAGGGGGCTTTACGAGGCTACACCTTC,CAIQGALRGYTF
TRBJ2-2,TRBD2,TRBV5-8,-,TGTGCCAGCAGCCCGACTAGCGGGAGACTCTCCGGGGAGCTGTTTTTT,CASSPTSGRLSGELFF
TRBJ1-2,-,TRBV5-1,-,TGCGCCAGCAGGATTACAGACAGCAACTATGGCTACACCTTC,CASRITDSNYGYTF
TRBJ2-2,-,TRBV5-1,-,TGCGCCAGCAGCTTGGAAGTTGGAGGCGGGGAGCTGTTTTTT,CASSLEVGGGELFF
TRBJ1-1,-,TRBV7-9,-,TGTGCCAGCAGCTTAGTGGCGACGGGTGAAGCTTTCTTT,CASSLVATGEAFF
TRBJ2-4,TRBD2,TRBV15,-,TGTGCCACCAGCAGAGGACTAGCGGGAGGCCCGATAGCCAAAAACAGTCAGTACTTC,CATSRGLAGGPIAKNSQYF
TRBJ2-5,TRBD1,TRBV25-1,-,TGTGCCAGCAGTGAGGGGGGACAGGGAGGGGAGACCCAGTACTTC,CASSEGGQGGETQYF
TRBJ1-5,TRBD1,TRBV28,-,TGTGCCAGCAGGACTTCGGGACAGCAGCCCCAGCATTTT,CASRTSGQQPQHF
TRBJ1-1,-,TRBV21-1,-,TGTGCCAGCATCAGGGGTCCGGCGGCTTTCTTT,CASIRGPAAFF
TRBJ2-1,-,TRBV6-5,-,TGTGCCAGCAGTCCGCCTGGGGCCAATGAGCAGTTCTTC,CASSPPGANEQFF
TRBJ1-6,TRBD1,TRBV9,-,TGTGCCAGCAGCCCCCGGGACAGCCATAATTCACCCCTCCACTTT,CASSPRDSHNSPLHF
TRBJ2-4,-,TRBV10-3,-,TGTGCCATCAGTTTAGACAGATATGACATTCAGTACTTC,CAISLDRYDIQYF
TRBJ2-2,TRBD2,TRBV5-1,-,TGCGCCAGCAAAGCGGGAGAGACCGGGGAGCTGTTTTTT,CASKAGETGELFF
TRBJ1-1,TRBD1,TRBV7-9,-,TGTGCCAGCACCGGGCCCATCCGGGACAGGGCAGAAGCTTTCTTT,CASTGPIRDRAEAFF
TRBJ2-6,-,TRBV2,-,TGTGCCAGCAACTTAGTGGGGTCTGGGGCCAACGGCCTGACTTTC,CASNLVGSGANGLTF
TRBJ2-3,-,TRBV19,-,TGTGCCAGTAGTATTTTTTTGGCGGTTACGGATACGCAGTATTTT,CASSIFLAVTDTQYF
TRBJ2-5,-,TRBV4-3,few,TGCGCCAGCAGCCAAGATCATACAGCTCAAGAGACCCAGTACTTC,CASSQDHTAQETQYF